This is a list of T cell receptor beta chains from one sample in a study of beta chain features in type 1 diabetes. The data were produced by immunoSEQ multiplex PCR, yet TCRdb's version contains in-frame clones alone and is incomplete. Among under 450,000 clones listed, about 14% were seen once. Sequenced sample: naive CD4+ T cells from blood. The receptor set was obtained from a young woman in good health. CDR3s include the opening cysteine and the closing phenylalanine or tryptophan. The order of the fields is D gene, V gene, J gene, clone size, CDR3 DNA, CDR3 protein. The D gene is left open where the match is weak. Clone size is given for some rows only: seen once, a few or many times, or a class if the clone is expanded.

d_call: .
v_call: TRBV7-2
j_call: TRBJ2-7
clone_size: few
cdr3_nt: TGTGCCAGCAGCTTAAACGTACTTAGCGACGAGCAGTACTTC
cdr3_aa: CASSLNVLSDEQYF

d_call: .
v_call: TRBV27
j_call: TRBJ1-1
clone_size: few
cdr3_nt: TGTGCCAGCAGTTTATGGTCGACGGGCACTGAAGCTTTCTTT
cdr3_aa: CASSLWSTGTEAFF

d_call: .
v_call: TRBV25-1
j_call: TRBJ1-2
clone_size: few
cdr3_nt: TGTGCCAGCAGTGAATATCTGGCAGGATCTGGCTACACCTTC
cdr3_aa: CASSEYLAGSGYTF

d_call: TRBD2
v_call: TRBV7-7
j_call: TRBJ2-1
clone_size: .
cdr3_nt: TGTGCTAGCGCCCCCGGGACTAGTTATATAAATGAGCAGTTCTTC
cdr3_aa: CASAPGTSYINEQFF

d_call: TRBD2
v_call: TRBV29-1
j_call: TRBJ2-2
clone_size: .
cdr3_nt: TGCAGCGCACGGGGGGCCGGGGAGCTGTTTTTT
cdr3_aa: CSARGAGELFF

d_call: .
v_call: TRBV5-1
j_call: TRBJ2-7
clone_size: .
cdr3_nt: TGCGCCAGCAGCCTAGCCGTTAGCGGAGCAGCCGAGCAGTACTTC
cdr3_aa: CASSLAVSGAAEQYF

d_call: .
v_call: TRBV9
j_call: TRBJ1-1
clone_size: few
cdr3_nt: TGTGCCAGCAGCGTAGCCCGGGCTGAAGCTTTCTTT
cdr3_aa: CASSVARAEAFF

d_call: .
v_call: TRBV4-3
j_call: TRBJ2-1
clone_size: .
cdr3_nt: TGCGCCAGCAGCCAAGAAAGGGCGGGGTCCTACAATGAGCAGTTCTTC
cdr3_aa: CASSQERAGSYNEQFF

d_call: TRBD1
v_call: TRBV9
j_call: TRBJ2-5
clone_size: .
cdr3_nt: TGTGCCAGCAGCGCCCGGGACAGGGGACAGACCCAGTACTTC
cdr3_aa: CASSARDRGQTQYF

d_call: .
v_call: TRBV18
j_call: TRBJ2-7
clone_size: few
cdr3_nt: TGTGCCAGCTCACGTAGCCCCCGGAAACAGGGCTCCTACGAGCAGTACTTC
cdr3_aa: CASSRSPRKQGSYEQYF

d_call: .
v_call: TRBV28
j_call: TRBJ2-7
clone_size: .
cdr3_nt: TGTGCCAGCGGAGAAGAATACGAGCAGTACTTC
cdr3_aa: CASGEEYEQYF

d_call: .
v_call: TRBV4-1
j_call: TRBJ2-7
clone_size: few
cdr3_nt: TGCGCCAGCAGCCAAGTCGGCCTAAAACTAGACGAGCAGTACTTC
cdr3_aa: CASSQVGLKLDEQYF

d_call: .
v_call: TRBV21-1
j_call: TRBJ2-5
clone_size: few
cdr3_nt: TGTGCCAGCAGCAAAGAGAGCAGGTCCCAAGAGACCCAGTACTTC
cdr3_aa: CASSKESRSQETQYF

d_call: .
v_call: TRBV29-1
j_call: TRBJ2-7
clone_size: few
cdr3_nt: TGCAGCGCAGACTACGGAGGGTACGAGCAGTACTTC
cdr3_aa: CSADYGGYEQYF

d_call: TRBD1
v_call: TRBV5-1
j_call: TRBJ2-4
clone_size: few
cdr3_nt: TGCGCCAGCAGCTTGGGACAGGGGATCGCCAAAAACATTCAGTACTTC
cdr3_aa: CASSLGQGIAKNIQYF

d_call: TRBD1
v_call: TRBV6-6
j_call: TRBJ2-5
clone_size: .
cdr3_nt: TGTGCCAGCAGTTACGGACAGGGGGCCGAGACCCAGTACTTC
cdr3_aa: CASSYGQGAETQYF

d_call: .
v_call: TRBV7-2
j_call: TRBJ2-1
clone_size: .
cdr3_nt: TGTGCCAGCAGCTCAAAAGTCATTGGCATGGTCTTC
cdr3_aa: CASSSKVIGMVF

d_call: TRBD1
v_call: TRBV28
j_call: TRBJ2-7
clone_size: .
cdr3_nt: TGTGCCAGCACTCGCTGGACAGGGCCCGAGCAGTACTTC
cdr3_aa: CASTRWTGPEQYF

d_call: TRBD1
v_call: TRBV28
j_call: TRBJ2-7
clone_size: few
cdr3_nt: TGTGCCAGCAGTCCCGACAGGGACGAGCAGTACTTC
cdr3_aa: CASSPDRDEQYF

d_call: .
v_call: TRBV30
j_call: TRBJ1-3
clone_size: .
cdr3_nt: TGTGCCGGATGGCAGGGGACGCGAAACACCATATATTTT
cdr3_aa: CAGWQGTRNTIYF

d_call: TRBD1
v_call: TRBV9
j_call: TRBJ2-5
clone_size: .
cdr3_nt: TGTGCCAGCAGCACACGCCTACGGACAGGGCAAGAGACCCAGTACTTC
cdr3_aa: CASSTRLRTGQETQYF

d_call: TRBD1
v_call: TRBV28
j_call: TRBJ2-1
clone_size: few
cdr3_nt: TGTGCCAGCAGTACGAGACAGGGGGTGGGAAATGAGCAGTTCTTC
cdr3_aa: CASSTRQGVGNEQFF

d_call: .
v_call: TRBV4-2
j_call: TRBJ2-7
clone_size: few
cdr3_nt: TGTGCCAGCAGCCAAGTGCTAGCGCAATCCTACGAGCAGTACTTC
cdr3_aa: CASSQVLAQSYEQYF

d_call: TRBD1
v_call: TRBV27
j_call: TRBJ1-1
clone_size: .
cdr3_nt: TGTGCCAGCAGTATCAGACAGGGCACTGAAGCTTTCTTT
cdr3_aa: CASSIRQGTEAFF